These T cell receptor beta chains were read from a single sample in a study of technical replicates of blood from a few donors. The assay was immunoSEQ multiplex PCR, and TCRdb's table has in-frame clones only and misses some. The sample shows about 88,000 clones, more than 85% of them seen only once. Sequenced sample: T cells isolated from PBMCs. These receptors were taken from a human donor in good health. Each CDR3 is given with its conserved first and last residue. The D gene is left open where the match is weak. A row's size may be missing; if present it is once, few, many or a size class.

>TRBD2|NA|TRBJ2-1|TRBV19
CASSILMAGEGEQFF
TGTGCCAGTAGTATATTAATGGCGGGAGAGGGTGAGCAGTTCTTC
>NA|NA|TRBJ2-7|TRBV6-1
CASSELRTYEQYF
TGTGCCAGCAGTGAGTTGAGGACCTACGAGCAGTACTTC
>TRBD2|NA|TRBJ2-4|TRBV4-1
CASSPPTSGRPIVAKNIQYF
TGCGCCAGCAGCCCACCGACTAGCGGGAGGCCGATTGTAGCCAAAAACATTCAGTACTTC
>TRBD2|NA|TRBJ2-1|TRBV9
CASSPLSGGSYNEQFF
TGTGCCAGCAGCCCTCTGAGCGGGGGCTCCTACAATGAGCAGTTCTTC
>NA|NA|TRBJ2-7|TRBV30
CAWTDGGVNEQYF
TGTGCCTGGACCGATGGAGGGGTGAACGAGCAGTACTTC
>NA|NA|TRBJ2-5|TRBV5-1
CASSSLEKETQYF
TGCGCCAGCAGCTCGCTAGAAAAAGAGACCCAGTACTTC
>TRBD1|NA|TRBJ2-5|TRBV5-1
CASSPPGQVRETQYF
TGCGCCAGCAGCCCACCGGGACAGGTAAGAGAGACCCAGTACTTC
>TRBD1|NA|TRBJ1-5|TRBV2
CASSGQGTAQPQHF
TGTGCCAGCAGTGGACAGGGGACAGCTCAGCCCCAGCATTTT
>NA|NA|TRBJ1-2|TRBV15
CATSSNTGLGGYTF
TGTGCCACCAGCAGTAATACAGGGTTGGGAGGCTACACCTTC
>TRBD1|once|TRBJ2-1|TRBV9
CASSVAGQGRDNEQFF
TGTGCCAGCAGCGTCGCAGGACAGGGTAGGGACAATGAGCAGTTCTTC
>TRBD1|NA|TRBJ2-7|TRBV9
CASSVMGTGYEQYF
TGTGCCAGCAGCGTAATGGGGACAGGTTACGAGCAGTACTTC
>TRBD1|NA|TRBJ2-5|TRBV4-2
CASSQGLNRGPQETQYF
TGTGCCAGCAGCCAAGGTTTAAACAGGGGGCCCCAAGAGACCCAGTACTTC
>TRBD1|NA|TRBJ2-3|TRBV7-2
CASSPDRVQADTQYF
TGTGCCAGCAGCCCCGACAGGGTTCAAGCAGATACGCAGTATTTT
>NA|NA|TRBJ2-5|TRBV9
CASSVVSSGQETQYF
TGTGCCAGCAGCGTAGTGTCGAGCGGCCAAGAGACCCAGTACTTC
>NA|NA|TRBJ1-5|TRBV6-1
CASSVGDQRQPQHF
TGTGCCAGCAGTGTAGGGGATCAACGTCAGCCCCAGCATTTT
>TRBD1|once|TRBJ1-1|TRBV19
CASRTQGAGEAFF
TGTGCCAGTAGGACCCAGGGGGCAGGTGAAGCTTTCTTT
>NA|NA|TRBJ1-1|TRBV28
CASSVDSKPFF
TGTGCCAGCAGTGTGGACAGTAAGCCTTTCTTT
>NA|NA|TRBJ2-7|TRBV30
CAWSPSYEQYF
TGTGCCTGGAGTCCCTCGTACGAGCAGTACTTC
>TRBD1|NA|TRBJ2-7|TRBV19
CASSRDRDYEQYF
TGTGCCAGTAGTAGGGACAGGGATTACGAGCAGTACTTC
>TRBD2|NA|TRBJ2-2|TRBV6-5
CASSYRGSAAAGELFF
TGTGCCAGCAGTTACCGCGGGAGCGCGGCGGCCGGGGAGCTGTTTTTT
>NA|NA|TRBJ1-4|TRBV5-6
CASSLGGRYEKLFF
TGTGCCAGCAGCTTGGGAGGGAGGTATGAAAAACTGTTTTTT
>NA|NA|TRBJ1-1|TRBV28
CASSYGKGEAFF
TGTGCCAGCAGTTATGGGAAGGGGGAAGCTTTCTTT
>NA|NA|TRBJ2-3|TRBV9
CASSLGQGMVLTDTQYF
TGTGCCAGCAGCTTAGGGCAGGGAATGGTTCTCACAGATACGCAGTATTTT
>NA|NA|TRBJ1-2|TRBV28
CASEGTGHYGYTF
TGTGCCAGCGAAGGCACAGGACACTATGGCTACACCTTC
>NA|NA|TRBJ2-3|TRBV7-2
CASSIQSSSDTQYF
TGTGCCAGCAGCATTCAGTCCTCCTCCGATACGCAGTATTTT
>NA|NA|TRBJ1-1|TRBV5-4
CASSLIEGSTEAFF
TGTGCCAGCAGCTTGATAGAGGGAAGCACTGAAGCTTTCTTT
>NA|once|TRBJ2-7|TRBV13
CASSLETGPYEQYF
TGTGCCAGCAGCTTAGAAACAGGGCCCTACGAGCAGTACTTC